Below, 28 T cell receptor beta chains from the same sample are listed, as sequenced in a study of blood T cells in healthy people across ages. A J-beta primer mix and a sample-barcoded 5' primer were used in a second PCR of about 7 to 12 cycles. TCRdb analysed the 5' RACE reads with MiXCR anew, one entry per CDR3 protein. Counted here are around 790,000 distinct CDR3 sequences, more than 40% occurring once; the ten biggest clones make up approximately 20%. The specimen was blood. The receptor set was obtained from a man in his 60s in good health.

The rearrangement joins TRBV7-8 to TRBJ1-1; the D is unclear. Trimming stripped 1 base from V and 1 base from J, with 7 bases between. The CDR3 totals 14 residues. Germline CDR1 SGHVS, CDR2 FQNEAQ. The CDR3 protein is CASSLDAGNTEAFF. The CDR3 nucleotides are TGTGCCAGCAGCTTAGACGCGGGGAACACTGAAGCTTTCTTT.

Only one count was recorded for this clonotype. This chain links TRBV9 with TRBJ2-3; the D is unclear. The V and J ends lost 6 bases and 0 bases respectively, with 14 bases between them. The V gene's germline CDR1 is SGDLS and CDR2 YYNGEE. This CDR3 is 15 amino acids long. CDR3 residues: CASTQDATSTDTQYF. In nucleotides, the CDR3 is TGTGCCAGCACCCAAGACGCCACTAGCACAGATACGCAGTATTTT. The whole variable domain, remainder taken from reference TRBV9 and TRBJ2-3, is DSGVTQTPKHLITATGQRVTLRCSPRSGDLSVYWYQQSLDQGLQFLIQYYNGEERAKGNILERFSAQQFPDLHSELNLSSLELGDSALYFCASTQDATSTDTQYFGPGTRLTVL.

Remarks on this clonotype: This may come from a read error, since a much larger clone is one base off. CDR3: CATTAGLQETQYF. CDR3 sequence (DNA): TGTGCCACCACGGCCGGGCTTCAAGAGACCCAGTACTTC. This chain joins TRBV10-3 and TRBJ2-5; D remains unclear. This CDR3 is 13 amino acids long. CDR1 is ENHRY and CDR2 is SYGVKD in the germline V gene. Between the trimmed V and J ends, which lost 10 bases and 2 bases, there was a span of 14 bases.

This clonotype was seen more than once but under ten times. The chain has TRBV20-1 and TRBJ2-7; 8 nucleotides agree with TRBD1. This CDR3 region has 14 residues. The germline V gene has CDR1 DFQATT and CDR2 SNEGSKA (reference sequence). Trimming at V came to 6 bases and at J to 0 bases, leaving 7 bases not matched to a gene. For the CDR3, the DNA is TGCAGTGCGAGAAGACAGGGGCACTCCTACGAGCAGTACTTC. It is translated as CSARRQGHSYEQYF.

This clonotype was seen only a few times. This chain uses TRBV5-6 with TRBJ1-1, with D possibly matching TRBD1 (5 bases). Germline V CDR1 and CDR2: SGHDT, YYEEEE. Between the trimmed V and J ends, which lost 1 base and 1 base, there was a span of 11 bases. This CDR3 comprises 15 residues. This chain's CDR3 is CASSLWGGPNTEAFF. The CDR3 DNA reads as TGTGCCAGCAGCTTGTGGGGGGGACCGAACACTGAAGCTTTCTTT.

The chain has TRBV3-1 and TRBJ2-7; a possible D gene is TRBD2 (5 bases). CDR3 length: 14 residues. Between the trimmed V and J ends, which lost 0 bases and 2 bases, there was a span of 8 bases. Germline assignment: CDR1 LGHDT and CDR2 YNNKEL (reference sequence). This CDR3 is CASSQDGLTYEQYF. The CDR3 DNA reads TGTGCCAGCAGCCAAGATGGACTTACCTACGAGCAGTACTTC.

The rearrangement joins TRBV29-1 to TRBJ2-1, with TRBD1 identical over 7 bases. The CDR3 covers 14 residues. Germline CDR1 reads SQVTM; CDR2 reads ANQGSEA. V gave up 0 bases and J gave up 7 bases; unmatched junction bases: 6. The DNA of the CDR3 is TGCAGCGTTGAAGATGGGGGACAGCCGAATGAGCAGTTCTTC. This gives the protein CSVEDGGQPNEQFF.

This clonotype turned up a few times. V and J are TRBV6-7 and TRBJ2-5; 8 bases are shared with TRBD1. TRBV6-7 is an ORF; its function is uncertain. The CDR3 sequence is 16 residues long. V shed 0 bases and J 5 bases; nucleotides not matched to a gene: 8. CDR3 DNA sequence: TGTGCCAGCAGTTACTCGAAGACAGGGGCAGGGGAGACCCAGTACTTC. Its translation is CASSYSKTGAGETQYF.

On this clonotype: One end of the junction fails to match germline, which may point to a read error. The gene calls are TRBV7-2 and TRBJ2-5, with D perhaps being TRBD1 or TRBD2 (6 bases each). This CDR3 is built from 15 residues. Germline loops: CDR1 SGHTA, CDR2 FQGNSA. CDR3 amino acids: CASGLRGVGVSEQYF. The CDR3 coding sequence is TGTGCCAGCGGCTTAAGGGGGGTAGGGGTCTCGGAGCAGTACTTC.

The chain uses TRBV27 and TRBJ2-1, with 11 bases aligning to TRBD2. The CDR3 has 16 residues. V was pared by 4 bases and J by 6 bases, with 8 bases of the junction left unmatched. Germline-derived CDR1 and CDR2 are MNHEY and SMNVEV (reference sequence). Here the CDR3 reads CASSSITSGGPNEQFF. The CDR3 DNA follows: TGTGCCAGCAGTTCCATAACTAGCGGGGGCCCCAATGAGCAGTTCTTC.

V and J are TRBV6-1 and TRBJ2-1; 8 positions match TRBD1. The J segment lost 3 bases and the V segment lost 2 bases, leaving 3 bases of the junction unmatched. The germline gives CDR1 MNHNS, CDR2 SASEGT. The CDR3 has 15 amino acids. CDR3 nucleotides: TGTGCCAGCAGTGAACCTACAGGGGGCTACAATGAGCAGTTCTTC. It yields the protein CASSEPTGGYNEQFF.

For this clonotype: A junction boundary mismatches the germline segment, possibly from a read error. The chain employs TRBV7-2 and TRBJ1-1, with D perhaps TRBD1 (6 bases). Germline-derived CDR1 and CDR2 are SGHTA and FQGNSA. The CDR3 runs 16 residues. In DNA form, the CDR3 reads TGTGCCAGCAACTTAGATCAGGGGCCGCTGGGGCCTGAAGCTTTCTTT. It specifies CASNLDQGPLGPEAFF.

The chain combines TRBV5-1 with TRBJ1-2; D not resolved. The length of the CDR3 is 12 residues. CDR1 SGHRS and CDR2 YFSETQ come from the germline V gene. Trimming shortened V by 4 bases and J by 8 bases, and 12 bases separated the two germline ends. In nucleotides, the CDR3 is TGCGCCAGCAGCGGGCGGGGAGCAGGCTACACCTTC. Its protein product is CASSGRGAGYTF.

The chain combines TRBV7-9 with TRBJ1-5; D not resolved. The CDR3 runs 14 residues. Germline-derived CDR1 and CDR2 are SEHNR and FQNEAQ (reference sequence). V was trimmed by 4 bases and J by 3 bases, leaving 10 bases between them. The CDR3 sequence is CASSSRRDNQPQHF. CDR3 nucleotides: TGTGCCAGCAGCTCGCGAAGGGACAATCAGCCCCAGCATTTT.

This clonotype was observed a few times. The rearrangement links TRBV29-1 to TRBJ2-1, with D perhaps matching TRBD1 (5 bases). Per germline, CDR1 SQVTM and CDR2 ANQGSEA. The V end lost 7 bases, the J end lost 3 bases, and 16 bases lay between the germline ends. The CDR3 runs 14 residues. CDR3 DNA sequence: TGCAGCGCTCAGGGCCCCCCCGTCTACAATGAGCAGTTCTTC. Amino acid sequence: CSAQGPPVYNEQFF.

This clonotype was counted a few times. CDR3 sequence reads: CASSLDRPPSEQYF. CDR3 DNA: TGTGCCAGCAGTTTGGACCGCCCGCCTTCGGAGCAGTACTTC. V is TRBV12-3 or TRBV12-4 and J is TRBJ2-4; D gene uncertain. Trimming stripped 3 bases from V and 13 bases from J, with 19 bases between. CDR3 length equals 14 residues.

This clonotype was observed a few times. The chain links TRBV6-1 to TRBJ1-6; D not resolved. Germline CDR1 reads MNHNS; CDR2 reads SASEGT. V was pared by 3 bases and J by 7 bases, with 13 bases between. This CDR3 comprises 15 residues. CDR3 loop: CASSEGFVRNSPLHF. The CDR3 coding sequence is TGTGCCAGCAGTGAGGGGTTCGTAAGAAATTCACCCCTCCACTTT.

Turning to this clonotype: A read error is possible here, since a much larger clone lies one base away. V and J are TRBV6-1 and TRBJ2-6; D might be TRBD1 or TRBD2, each matching 5 bases. The CDR3 consists of 15 residues. The V gene's germline CDR1 is MNHNS and CDR2 SASEGT. The CDR3 sequence is CASSAGGGGANVQTF. In DNA, the CDR3 is TGTGCCAGCAGTGCCGGAGGAGGTGGGGCCAACGTCCAGACTTTC.

The table lists this clonotype with a count of one. Relative to the germline gene, one junction end is altered; a read error may explain this. The chain combines TRBV20-1 with TRBJ1-3; D is undetermined. CDR1 and CDR2 (germline): DFQATT, SNEGSKA (reference sequence). The CDR3 sequence is 12 residues long. The CDR3 reads CRATQSGNTIYF. The CDR3 DNA is TGCAGGGCTACGCAATCAGGAAACACCATATATTTT.

This chain connects TRBV11-2 to TRBJ2-1, with 7 bases lining up with TRBD2. This CDR3 has 14 residues. Germline assignment: CDR1 SGHAT and CDR2 FQNNGV. Germline trimming cut 6 bases from V and 13 bases from J; bases unmatched to any gene: 15. CDR3 sequence (DNA): TGTGCCAGCAGGAATACAGGCGCGGGGGAGACCCAGTTCTTC. Its protein is CASRNTGAGETQFF.

This chain uses TRBV6-2 or TRBV6-3 with TRBJ2-4; 12 bases map to TRBD2. J gave up 1 base and V 4 bases, and 2 bases lay outside the gene matches. CDR3 length: 16 amino acids. In germline, CDR1 is MNHEY, CDR2 SVGEGT. In DNA form, the CDR3 reads TGTGCCAGCAGTTTTACTAGCGGGGGGGCCAAAAACATTCAGTACTTC. Its translation: CASSFTSGGAKNIQYF.

This chain connects TRBV12-3 or TRBV12-4 to TRBJ2-1, with D tentatively TRBD2 (5 bases). There are 15 residues in the CDR3. Between the trimmed V and J ends, which lost 5 bases and 5 bases, there was a span of 16 bases. CDR3 nucleotides: TGTGCCAGCAGTCCCTCTGAGGGCGGCGACAATGAGCAGTTCTTC. It is translated as CASSPSEGGDNEQFF.

The rearrangement uses TRBV6-5 and TRBJ2-5; TRBD2 agrees at 8 bases. Judging by the DNA end, TRBJ2-7 fits better; the J call may be wrong. CDR3 length equals 17 residues. Germline values: CDR1 MNHEY, CDR2 SVGAGI. This CDR3 reads CASSYSTATAGVYEQYF. As DNA, the CDR3 is TGTGCCAGCAGTTACTCGACTGCGACAGCGGGGGTCTACGAGCAGTACTTC.

This clonotype was counted a few times. The V gene is TRBV12-3 or TRBV12-4, the J gene TRBJ2-5, with 7 positions matching TRBD1. This CDR3 has 14 amino acids. With 7 bases clipped from V and 4 bases from J, the junction kept 9 bases outside the gene matches. The CDR3 is CASTPTGPGETQYF. Here the CDR3 DNA reads TGTGCCAGCACTCCGACAGGGCCGGGAGAGACCCAGTACTTC.

The chain joins TRBV25-1 to TRBJ2-1, with a possible D match to TRBD1 (5 bases). This CDR3 is built from 14 residues. Trimming shortened V by 6 bases and J by 15 bases, and 24 bases separated the two germline ends. Per the germline V gene, CDR1 is MGHDK and CDR2 is SYGVNS. The CDR3 nucleotides are TGTGCCAGCAGGGCCGAACCCGGTCCAGGGCCCCCGTTCTTC. This sequence encodes CASRAEPGPGPPFF.

This clonotype was detected a few times. The chain employs TRBV2 and TRBJ2-1, with 7 nucleotides matching TRBD1. CDR1 and CDR2 from the germline V gene are SNHLY and FYNNEI. The CDR3 sequence is 14 residues long. With 10 bases clipped from V and 2 bases from J, the junction kept 8 bases outside the gene matches. CDR3 region: CATRTGTTYNEQFF. DNA for the CDR3: TGTGCCACCCGGACAGGAACAACCTACAATGAGCAGTTCTTC.

This clonotype showed up just a few times. The chain joins TRBV7-2 to TRBJ1-2, with D tentatively TRBD1 (6 bases). This CDR3 has 15 amino acids. The ends were cut back, 5 bases at V and 0 bases at J, with 13 bases in the middle. Germline lookup yields CDR1 SGHTA and CDR2 FQGNSA. The CDR3, as DNA: TGTGCCAGCAGCCCCAGGGGAGGGGCTAACTATGGCTACACCTTC. It translates to CASSPRGGANYGYTF. The full variable domain, with the rest looked up from reference TRBV7-2 and TRBJ1-2, is GAGVSQSPSNKVTEKGKDVELRCDPISGHTALYWYRQSLGQGLEFLIYFQGNSAPDKSGLPSDRFSAERTGGSVSTLTIQRTQQEDSAVYLCASSPRGGANYGYTFGSGTRLTVV.

The chain combines TRBV11-2 with TRBJ2-3; 10 positions agree with TRBD2. This CDR3 is 15 amino acids long. The V and J ends lost 4 bases and 5 bases, in that order; junction bases with no gene match: 6. Germline V gene data show CDR1 as SGHAT and CDR2 as FQNNGV. The chain's CDR3 is CASSYLAGVEDTQYF. In DNA, the CDR3 is TGTGCCAGCAGCTATCTAGCGGGGGTCGAAGATACGCAGTATTTT.